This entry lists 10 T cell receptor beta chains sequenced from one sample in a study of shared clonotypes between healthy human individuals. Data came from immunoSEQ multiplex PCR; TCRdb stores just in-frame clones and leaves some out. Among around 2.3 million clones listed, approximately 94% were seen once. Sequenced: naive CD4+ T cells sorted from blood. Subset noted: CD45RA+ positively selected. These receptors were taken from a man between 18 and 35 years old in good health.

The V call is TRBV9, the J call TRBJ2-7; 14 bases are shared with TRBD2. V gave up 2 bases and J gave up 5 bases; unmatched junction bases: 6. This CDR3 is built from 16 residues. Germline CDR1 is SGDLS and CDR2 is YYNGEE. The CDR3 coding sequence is TGTGCCAGCAGCGTCGGGACTAGCGGGAGAAAACACGAGCAGTACTTC. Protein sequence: CASSVGTSGRKHEQYF.

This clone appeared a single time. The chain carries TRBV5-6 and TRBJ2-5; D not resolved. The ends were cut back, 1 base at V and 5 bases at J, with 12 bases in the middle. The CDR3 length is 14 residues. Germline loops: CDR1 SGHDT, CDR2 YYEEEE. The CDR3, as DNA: TGTGCCAGCAGCTTGAAAGGGTTGGGGGAGACCCAGTACTTC. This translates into CASSLKGLGETQYF.

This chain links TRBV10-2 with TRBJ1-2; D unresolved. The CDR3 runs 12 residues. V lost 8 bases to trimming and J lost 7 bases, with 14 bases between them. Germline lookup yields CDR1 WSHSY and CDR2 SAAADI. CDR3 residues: CASSGRVGGYTF. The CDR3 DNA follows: TGCGCCAGCTCAGGAAGAGTAGGTGGCTACACCTTC.

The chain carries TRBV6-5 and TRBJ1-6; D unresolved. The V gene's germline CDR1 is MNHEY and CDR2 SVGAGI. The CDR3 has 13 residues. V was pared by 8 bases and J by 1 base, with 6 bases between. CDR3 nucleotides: TGTGCCAGCTCCGGATCCTATAATTCACCCCTCCACTTT. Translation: CASSGSYNSPLHF.

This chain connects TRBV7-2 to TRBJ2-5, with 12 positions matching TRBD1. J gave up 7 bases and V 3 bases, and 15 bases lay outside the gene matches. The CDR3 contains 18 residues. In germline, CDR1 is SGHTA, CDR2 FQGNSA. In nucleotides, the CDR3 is TGTGCCAGCAGCTTTTCCGGGACAGGGGGCGGTTGGATCGGGACCCAGTACTTC. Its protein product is CASSFSGTGGGWIGTQYF.

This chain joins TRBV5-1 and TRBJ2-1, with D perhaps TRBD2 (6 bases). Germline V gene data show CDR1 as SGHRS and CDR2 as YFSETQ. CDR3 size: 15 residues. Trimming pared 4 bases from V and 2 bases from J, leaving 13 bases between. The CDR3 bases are TGCGCCAGCAGCGTAGACCCGGGGGCCTACAATGAGCAGTTCTTC. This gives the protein CASSVDPGAYNEQFF. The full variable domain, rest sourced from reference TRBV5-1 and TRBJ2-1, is KAGVTQTPRYLIKTRGQQVTLSCSPISGHRSVSWYQQTPGQGLQFLFEYFSETQRNKGNFPGRFSGRQFSNSRSEMNVSTLELGDSALYLCASSVDPGAYNEQFFGPGTRLTVL.

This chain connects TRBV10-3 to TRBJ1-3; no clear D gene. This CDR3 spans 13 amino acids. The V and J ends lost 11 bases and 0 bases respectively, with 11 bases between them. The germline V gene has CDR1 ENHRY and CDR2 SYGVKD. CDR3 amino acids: CAVYSHSGNTIYF. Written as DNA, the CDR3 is TGTGCCGTATACAGCCACTCTGGAAACACCATATATTTT.

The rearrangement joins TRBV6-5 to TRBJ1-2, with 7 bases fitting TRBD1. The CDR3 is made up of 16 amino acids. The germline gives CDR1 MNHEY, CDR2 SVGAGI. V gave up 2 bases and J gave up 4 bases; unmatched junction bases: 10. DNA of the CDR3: TGTGCCAGCAGTTACACAGGGGCTGAGGCGGTCTATGGCTACACCTTC. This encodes CASSYTGAEAVYGYTF.

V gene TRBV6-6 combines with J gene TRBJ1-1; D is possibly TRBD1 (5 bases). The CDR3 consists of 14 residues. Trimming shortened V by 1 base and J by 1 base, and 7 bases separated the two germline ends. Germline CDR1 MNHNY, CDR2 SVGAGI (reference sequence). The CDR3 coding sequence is TGTGCCAGCAGTTACTGGGACCAGAACACTGAAGCTTTCTTT. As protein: CASSYWDQNTEAFF.

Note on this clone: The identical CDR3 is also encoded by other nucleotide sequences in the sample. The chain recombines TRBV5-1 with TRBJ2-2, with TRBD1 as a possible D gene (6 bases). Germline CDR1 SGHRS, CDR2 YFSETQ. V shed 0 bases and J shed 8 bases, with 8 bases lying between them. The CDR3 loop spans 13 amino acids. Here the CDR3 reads CASSLDRVGELFF. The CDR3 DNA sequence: TGCGCCAGCAGCTTGGACAGGGTTGGGGAGCTGTTTTTT.